These 6 T cell receptor beta chains came from one sample sequenced in a study of T cell responses to AZD1222 COVID-19 vaccine. The assay was immunoSEQ multiplex PCR, and TCRdb's table has in-frame clones only and misses some. Of some 150,000 clones in the sample, 92% were seen once. Specimen: peripheral blood, collected 28 days after the second AZD1222 dose. These TCRs come from an adult who received the AZD1222 COVID-19 vaccine.

This clone was observed once. This rearrangement joins TRBV28 to TRBJ2-7; TRBD2 aligns across 9 bases. V gave up 2 bases and J gave up 7 bases; unmatched junction bases: 9. The germline CDR1 and CDR2 sequences are MDHEN and SYDVKM. CDR3 length: 15 residues. The chain's CDR3 is CASSLPAGGGGEQYF. CDR3 bases: TGTGCCAGCAGTTTACCCGCGGGAGGGGGAGGGGAGCAGTACTTC.

This chain connects TRBV19 to TRBJ2-7; TRBD1 agrees at 7 bases. With 5 bases clipped from V and 3 bases from J, the junction kept 7 bases outside the gene matches. This CDR3 region has 14 residues. Germline assignment: CDR1 LNHDA and CDR2 SQIVND (reference sequence). CDR3 nucleotide sequence: TGTGCCAGTAGTCCAGGGGACAGCAACTACGAGCAGTACTTC. This encodes CASSPGDSNYEQYF.

The V and J genes are TRBV4-1 and TRBJ1-5; D not certain. Germline V lookup: CDR1 MGHRA, CDR2 YSYEKL. V was pared by 0 bases and J by 1 base, with 10 bases between. This CDR3 region has 16 residues. The CDR3 here is CASSQDRGRSNQPQHF. Written as DNA, the CDR3 is TGCGCCAGCAGCCAAGATCGGGGTAGGAGCAATCAGCCCCAGCATTTT.

The chain links TRBV10-3 to TRBJ1-2; TRBD1 matches at 8 bases. CDR3 length: 14 amino acids. With V trimmed by 6 bases and J by 2 bases, 5 bases remained unmatched. The germline CDR1 and CDR2 sequences are ENHRY and SYGVKD. The CDR3 reads CAISPDRVNYGYTF. For the CDR3, the DNA is TGTGCCATCAGCCCGGACAGGGTAAACTATGGCTACACCTTC.

The rearrangement links TRBV29-1 to TRBJ1-2; D remains unclear. Between the trimmed V and J ends, which lost 3 bases and 8 bases, there was a span of 19 bases. This CDR3 spans 14 amino acids. The V gene's germline CDR1 is SQVTM and CDR2 ANQGSEA. The CDR3 nucleotides read TGCAGCGTTGACGCAGGAGGAGTTATGATCGGCTACACCTTC. This codes for CSVDAGGVMIGYTF.

The V call is TRBV11-3, the J call TRBJ2-2, with TRBD1 matching over 8 bases. V shed 0 bases, J shed 4 bases, and the junction held 4 bases outside the gene matches. The germline V gene encodes CDR1 SGHNT and CDR2 YENEEA. This CDR3 is 16 amino acids long. The DNA of the CDR3 is TGTGCCAGCAGCTTAGATGGACAGGGAGGCACCGGGGAGCTGTTTTTT. This gives the protein CASSLDGQGGTGELFF.